This T cell receptor beta chain appears in the sequencing data of a study of blood T cells in healthy people across ages. For the second PCR, which ran for roughly 6 to 12 cycles, a sample-barcoded 5' primer and a J-beta primer mix were used. A single record per CDR3 protein comes from TCRdb applying MiXCR to the 5' RACE reads. This table has about 690,000 distinct CDR3 sequences, less than 45% appearing once. There are a few counts of this clonotype. The germline V gene encodes CDR1 DFQATT and CDR2 SNEGSKA (reference sequence). The length of the CDR3 is 14 residues. V trimming: 1 base; J trimming: 7 bases; junction bases outside the gene matches: 6.

The clonotype was recovered from a man older than 75 in good health. The source material was blood. The chain uses TRBV20-1 and TRBJ2-3; 9 positions match TRBD2. CDR3 DNA sequence: TGCAGTGCTAGAGCGGATAGCGGGAGAAATACGCAGTATTTT. Translation: CSARADSGRNTQYF.